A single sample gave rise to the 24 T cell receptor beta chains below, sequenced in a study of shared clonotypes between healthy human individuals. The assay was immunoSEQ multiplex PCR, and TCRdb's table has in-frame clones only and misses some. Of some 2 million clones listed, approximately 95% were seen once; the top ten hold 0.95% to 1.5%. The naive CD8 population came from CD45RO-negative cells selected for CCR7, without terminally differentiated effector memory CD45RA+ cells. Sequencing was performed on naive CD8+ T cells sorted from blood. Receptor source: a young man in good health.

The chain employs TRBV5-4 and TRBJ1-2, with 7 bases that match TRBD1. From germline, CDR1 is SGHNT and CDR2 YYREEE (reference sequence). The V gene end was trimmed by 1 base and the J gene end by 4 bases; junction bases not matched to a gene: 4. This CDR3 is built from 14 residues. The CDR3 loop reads CASSLMGTAYGYTF. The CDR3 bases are TGTGCCAGCAGCTTGATGGGGACAGCCTATGGCTACACCTTC.

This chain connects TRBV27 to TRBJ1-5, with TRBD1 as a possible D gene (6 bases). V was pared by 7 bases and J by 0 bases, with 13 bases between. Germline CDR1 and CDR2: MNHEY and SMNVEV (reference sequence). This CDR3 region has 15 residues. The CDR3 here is CASTMTGYSNQPQHF. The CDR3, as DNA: TGTGCCAGCACCATGACAGGTTATAGCAATCAGCCCCAGCATTTT.

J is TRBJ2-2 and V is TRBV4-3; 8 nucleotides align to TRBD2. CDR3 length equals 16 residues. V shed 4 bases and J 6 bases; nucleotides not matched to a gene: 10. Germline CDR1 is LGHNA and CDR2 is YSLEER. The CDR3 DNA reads TGCGCCAGCAGCCTAACCCCGGGACTAGAATCCGGGGAGCTGTTTTTT. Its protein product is CASSLTPGLESGELFF.

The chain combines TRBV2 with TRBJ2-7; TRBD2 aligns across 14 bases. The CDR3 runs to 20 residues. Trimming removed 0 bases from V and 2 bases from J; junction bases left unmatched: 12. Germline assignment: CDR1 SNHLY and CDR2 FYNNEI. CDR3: CASSEAVGLAGGPKAYEQYF. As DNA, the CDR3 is TGTGCCAGCAGTGAAGCGGTAGGACTAGCGGGAGGTCCCAAAGCCTACGAGCAGTACTTC.

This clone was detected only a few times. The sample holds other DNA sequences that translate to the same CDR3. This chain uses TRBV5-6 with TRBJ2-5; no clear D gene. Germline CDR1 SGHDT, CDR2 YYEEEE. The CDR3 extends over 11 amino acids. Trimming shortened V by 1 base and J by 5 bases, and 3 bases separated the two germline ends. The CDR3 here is CASSLSETQYF. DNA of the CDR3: TGTGCCAGCAGCTTGTCGGAGACCCAGTACTTC.

CDR3 sequence: CAWDIWSQHF. The CDR3 DNA is TGTGCCTGGGACATCTGGTCCCAGCATTTT. The chain uses TRBV30 and TRBJ1-5; D unclear. The V end lost 5 bases, the J end lost 11 bases, and 10 bases lay between the germline ends. This CDR3 is built from 10 residues. Germline lookup yields CDR1 GTSNPN and CDR2 SVGIG (reference sequence). Full variable domain (missing parts from reference TRBV30 and TRBJ1-5): SQTIHQWPATLVQPVGSPLSLECTVEGTSNPNLYWYRQAAGRGLQLLFYSVGIGQISSEVPQNLSASRPQDRQFILSSKKLLLSDSGFYLCAWDIWSQHFGDGTRLSIL.

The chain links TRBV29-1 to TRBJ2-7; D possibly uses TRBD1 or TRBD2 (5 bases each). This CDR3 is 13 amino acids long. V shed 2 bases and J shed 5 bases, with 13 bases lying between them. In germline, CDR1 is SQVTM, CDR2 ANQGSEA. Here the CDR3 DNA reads TGCAGCGTTGAAACGGGGCTATCCCACGAGCAGTACTTC. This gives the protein CSVETGLSHEQYF.

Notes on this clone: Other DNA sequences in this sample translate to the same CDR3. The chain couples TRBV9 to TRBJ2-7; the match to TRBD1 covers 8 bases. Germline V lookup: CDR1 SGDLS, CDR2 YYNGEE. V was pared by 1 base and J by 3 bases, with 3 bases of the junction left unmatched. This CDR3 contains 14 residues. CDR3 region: CASSVTGTGYEQYF. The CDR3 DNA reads TGTGCCAGCAGCGTAACCGGGACAGGCTACGAGCAGTACTTC.

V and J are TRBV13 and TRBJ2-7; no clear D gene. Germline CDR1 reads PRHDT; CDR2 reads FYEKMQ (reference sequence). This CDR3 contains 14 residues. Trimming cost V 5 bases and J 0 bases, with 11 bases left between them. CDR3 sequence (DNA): TGTGCCAGCAGCCCCCCGACAAGCTCCTACGAGCAGTACTTC. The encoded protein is CASSPPTSSYEQYF.

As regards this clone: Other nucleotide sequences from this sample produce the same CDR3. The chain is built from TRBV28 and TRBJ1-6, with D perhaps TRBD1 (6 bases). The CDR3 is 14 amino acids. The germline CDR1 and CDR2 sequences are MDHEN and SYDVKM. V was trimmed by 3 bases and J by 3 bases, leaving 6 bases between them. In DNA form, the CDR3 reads TGTGCCAGCAGTTTGGACAGCTATAATTCACCCCTCCACTTT. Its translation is CASSLDSYNSPLHF. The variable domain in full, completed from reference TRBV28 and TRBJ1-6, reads DVKVTQSSRYLVKRTGEKVFLECVQDMDHENMFWYRQDPGLGLRLIYFSYDVKMKEKGDIPEGYSVSREKKERFSLILESASTNQTSMYLCASSLDSYNSPLHFGNGTRLTVT.

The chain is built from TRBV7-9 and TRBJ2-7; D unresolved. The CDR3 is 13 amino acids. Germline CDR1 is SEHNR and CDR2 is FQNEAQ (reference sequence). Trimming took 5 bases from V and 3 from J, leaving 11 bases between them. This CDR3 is CASSESEIYEQYF. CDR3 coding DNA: TGTGCCAGCAGCGAATCAGAAATCTACGAGCAGTACTTC.

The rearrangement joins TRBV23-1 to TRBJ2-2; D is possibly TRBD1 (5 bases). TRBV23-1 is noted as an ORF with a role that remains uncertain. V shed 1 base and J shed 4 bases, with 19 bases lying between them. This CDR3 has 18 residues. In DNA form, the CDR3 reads TGCGCCAGCAGTCAATTAGGTGTAAGGGGTGATGCCACCGGGGAGCTGTTTTTT. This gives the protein CASSQLGVRGDATGELFF.

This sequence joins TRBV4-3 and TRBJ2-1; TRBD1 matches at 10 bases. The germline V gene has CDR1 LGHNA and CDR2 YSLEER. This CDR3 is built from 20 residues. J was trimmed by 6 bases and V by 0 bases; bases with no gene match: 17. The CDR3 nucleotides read TGCGCCAGCAGCCAAGATGGACTAGGACAGGGGGGATCGATTGCCAATGAGCAGTTCTTC. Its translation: CASSQDGLGQGGSIANEQFF.

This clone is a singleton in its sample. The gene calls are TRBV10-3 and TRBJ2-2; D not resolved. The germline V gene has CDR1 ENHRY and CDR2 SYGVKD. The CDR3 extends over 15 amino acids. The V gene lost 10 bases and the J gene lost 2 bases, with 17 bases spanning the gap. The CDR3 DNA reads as TGTGCCACCGGATCGAGGCAGAGAAACACCGGGGAGCTGTTTTTT. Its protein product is CATGSRQRNTGELFF.

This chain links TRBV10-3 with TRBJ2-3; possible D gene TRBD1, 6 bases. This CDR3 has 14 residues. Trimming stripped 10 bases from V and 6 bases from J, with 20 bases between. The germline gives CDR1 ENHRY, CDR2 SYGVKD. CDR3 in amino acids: CATRTGIGIDTQYF. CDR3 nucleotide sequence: TGTGCCACCCGAACAGGGATAGGGATCGATACGCAGTATTTT.

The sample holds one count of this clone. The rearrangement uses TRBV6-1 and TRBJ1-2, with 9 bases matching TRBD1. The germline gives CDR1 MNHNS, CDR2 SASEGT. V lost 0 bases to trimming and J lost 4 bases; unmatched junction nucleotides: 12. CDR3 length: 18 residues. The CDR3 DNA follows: TGTGCCAGCAGTGAAGCACAGGGGGCGAAATGGGGGTCCTATGGCTACACCTTC. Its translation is CASSEAQGAKWGSYGYTF.

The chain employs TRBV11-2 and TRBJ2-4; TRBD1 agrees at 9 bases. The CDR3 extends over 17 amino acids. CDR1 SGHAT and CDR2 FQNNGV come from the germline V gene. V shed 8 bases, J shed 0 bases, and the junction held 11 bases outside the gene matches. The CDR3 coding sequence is TGTGCCAGCGAGGGGACAGGGTGGGGGCTAGCCAAAAACATTCAGTACTTC. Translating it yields CASEGTGWGLAKNIQYF.

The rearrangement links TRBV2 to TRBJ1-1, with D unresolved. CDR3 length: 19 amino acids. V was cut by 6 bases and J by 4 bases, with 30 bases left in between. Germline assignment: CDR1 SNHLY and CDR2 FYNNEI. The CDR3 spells CASSRQNIDTLHAITEAFF. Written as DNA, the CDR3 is TGTGCCAGCAGCAGACAAAATATAGACACCTTGCACGCCATCACTGAAGCTTTCTTT.

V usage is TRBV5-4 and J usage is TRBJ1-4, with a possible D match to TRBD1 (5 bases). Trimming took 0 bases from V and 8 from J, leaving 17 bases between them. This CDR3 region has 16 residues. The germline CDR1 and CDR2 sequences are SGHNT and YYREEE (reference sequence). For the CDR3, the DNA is TGTGCCAGCAGCTTGGGCTCGCAGGGAGTGAAGGAAAAACTGTTTTTT. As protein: CASSLGSQGVKEKLFF.

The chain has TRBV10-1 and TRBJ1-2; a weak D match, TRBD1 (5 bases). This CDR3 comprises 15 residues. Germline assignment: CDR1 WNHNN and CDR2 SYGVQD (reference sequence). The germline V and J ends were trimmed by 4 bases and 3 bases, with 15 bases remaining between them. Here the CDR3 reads CASSGGREKDYGYTF. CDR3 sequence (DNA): TGCGCCAGCAGTGGGGGACGGGAGAAAGACTATGGCTACACCTTC.

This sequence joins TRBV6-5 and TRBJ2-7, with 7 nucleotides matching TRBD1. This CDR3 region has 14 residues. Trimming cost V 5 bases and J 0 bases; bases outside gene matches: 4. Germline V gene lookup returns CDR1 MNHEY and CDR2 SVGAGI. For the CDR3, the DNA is TGTGCCAGCAGTCTCCGACAGGGCTCCTACGAGCAGTACTTC. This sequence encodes CASSLRQGSYEQYF.

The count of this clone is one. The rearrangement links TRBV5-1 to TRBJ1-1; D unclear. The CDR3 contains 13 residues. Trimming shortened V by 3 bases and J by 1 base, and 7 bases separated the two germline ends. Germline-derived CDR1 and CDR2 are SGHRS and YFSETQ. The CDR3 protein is CASSWAGNTEAFF. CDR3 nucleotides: TGCGCCAGCAGCTGGGCAGGGAACACTGAAGCTTTCTTT.

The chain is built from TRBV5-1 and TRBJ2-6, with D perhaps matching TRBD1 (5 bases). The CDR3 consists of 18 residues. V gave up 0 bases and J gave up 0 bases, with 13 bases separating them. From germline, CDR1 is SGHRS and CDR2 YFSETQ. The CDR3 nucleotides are TGCGCCAGCAGCTTGGTACAGGCCACCCTCTCTGGGGCCAACGTCCTGACTTTC. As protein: CASSLVQATLSGANVLTF.

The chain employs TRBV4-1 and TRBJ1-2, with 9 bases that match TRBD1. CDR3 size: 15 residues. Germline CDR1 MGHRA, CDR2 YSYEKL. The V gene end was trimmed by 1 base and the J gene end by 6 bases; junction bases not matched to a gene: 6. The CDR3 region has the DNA TGCGCCAGCAGCCAAGTAATACGGACAGGGGATGGCTACACCTTC. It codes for CASSQVIRTGDGYTF.